This entry features one TCR beta chain sequence. Its antigen is unknown. These data belong to a study of T and B cells in COVID-19 patients. Study-wide points: No sequencing was yet done of CD4+, regulatory or CD8+ subsets, or of SARS-CoV-2-responsive or tetramer+ sorted cells.

Blood genomic DNA input for TRB amplification was about 240-550 ng. TRB rearrangements were amplified by multiplex PCR with BIOMED2 TRB-A/B primers. TCRdb analysed the multiplex PCR reads with MiXCR anew, one entry per CDR3 protein. The sample shows 15,000 to 20,000 distinct CDR3 sequences, 28% of them seen only once. The sequencing sample was made of blood. This TCR derives from a human donor who had recovered from COVID-19.

The chain's CDR3 is CASSAINTDTQYF. In DNA, the CDR3 is TGTGCCAGCAGCGCCATCAACACAGATACGCAGTATTTT. The chain uses TRBV7-9 and TRBJ2-3; D is ambiguous. CDR3 length: 13 residues. Per germline, CDR1 SEHNR and CDR2 FQNEAQ (reference sequence). Trimming cost V 5 bases and J 2 bases, with 8 bases left between them.